This passage covers 14 T cell receptor beta chains from one sample sequenced in a study of T cell changes during pregnancy in multiple sclerosis. Generated by immunoSEQ multiplex PCR, the TCRdb table keeps only in-frame clones and is missing some. The sample has more than 65,000 clones; 75% to 90% are singletons. Sequenced here: peripheral blood, sampled before pregnancy. The receptors shown here come from a female donor with multiple sclerosis, enrolled in a pregnancy study.

The chain recombines TRBV5-1 with TRBJ1-3, with D possibly matching TRBD1 (6 bases). This CDR3 is built from 16 residues. Germline CDR1 SGHRS, CDR2 YFSETQ. The V end lost 0 bases, the J end lost 9 bases, and 19 bases lay between the germline ends. The CDR3 DNA reads TGCGCCAGCAGCTTGGTTGCTCAGGGGACGGGCGGCACCATATATTTT. It translates to CASSLVAQGTGGTIYF.

The J gene is TRBJ2-7, the V gene TRBV5-6; TRBD2 aligns across 10 bases. CDR1 is SGHDT, CDR2 YYEEEE, per germline. The J segment lost 3 bases and the V segment lost 4 bases, leaving 7 bases of the junction unmatched. CDR3 length: 15 residues. DNA of the CDR3: TGTGCCAGCAGCAATGGGGCTAGCGGGAGCTACGAGCAGTACTTC. It codes for CASSNGASGSYEQYF.

The chain joins TRBV19 to TRBJ2-7; 7 bases align to TRBD1. The CDR3 runs to 13 residues. V shed 3 bases, J shed 5 bases, and the junction held 4 bases outside the gene matches. Per germline, CDR1 LNHDA and CDR2 SQIVND (reference sequence). This CDR3 reads CASSIGTANEQYF. As DNA, the CDR3 is TGTGCCAGTAGTATTGGGACAGCCAACGAGCAGTACTTC.

The CDR3 reads CASRKGDSPLHF. The CDR3 coding sequence is TGTGCCAGCAGGAAGGGGGATTCACCCCTCCACTTT. The chain is built from TRBV11-2 and TRBJ1-6, with D possibly TRBD1 on 6 matching bases. V gave up 6 bases and J gave up 8 bases, with 8 bases separating them. Germline assignment: CDR1 SGHAT and CDR2 FQNNGV. This CDR3 has 12 residues.

The genes are TRBV7-2 and TRBJ1-2; no clear D. This CDR3 region has 14 residues. The ends were cut back, 5 bases at V and 2 bases at J, with 12 bases in the middle. Germline CDR1 SGHTA, CDR2 FQGNSA. CDR3 residues: CASSQPTSNYGYTF. CDR3 bases: TGTGCCAGCAGCCAACCGACATCCAACTATGGCTACACCTTC.

V usage is TRBV23-1 and J usage is TRBJ2-5; TRBD1 aligns across 7 bases. TRBV23-1 is assigned to the ORF class and has an uncertain function. This CDR3 region has 13 residues. J gave up 2 bases and V 7 bases, and 4 bases lay outside the gene matches. CDR3 in amino acids: CASNGTAQETQYF. The CDR3 bases are TGCGCCAGCAACGGGACAGCACAAGAGACCCAGTACTTC.

The rearrangement uses TRBV6-1 and TRBJ1-4, with D hard to call. Trimming removed 4 bases at V and 5 bases at J, with 14 bases between. CDR3 length: 15 residues. Per the germline V gene, CDR1 is MNHNS and CDR2 is SASEGT. CDR3 residues: CASSVAGNRNEKLFF. The CDR3, as DNA: TGTGCCAGCAGTGTCGCCGGGAATCGAAATGAAAAACTGTTTTTT.

The genes are TRBV5-4 and TRBJ2-7; 11 bases map to TRBD1. Per germline, CDR1 SGHNT and CDR2 YYREEE (reference sequence). This CDR3 contains 15 residues. The J segment lost 4 bases and the V segment lost 4 bases, leaving 7 bases of the junction unmatched. CDR3 nucleotides: TGTGCCAGCAGCCTCCGGGACAGGGGGGTTTACGAGCAGTACTTC. It is translated as CASSLRDRGVYEQYF.

This chain links TRBV7-8 with TRBJ2-7; D not certain. The CDR3 runs to 16 residues. Trimming pared 0 bases from V and 7 bases from J, leaving 19 bases between. Germline V lookup: CDR1 SGHVS, CDR2 FQNEAQ. For the CDR3, the DNA is TGTGCCAGCAGCTTAGCTCCCCCCGATTGGGCTTTAGAGCAGTACTTC. Its protein is CASSLAPPDWALEQYF.

The chain recombines TRBV5-1 with TRBJ1-6, with 7 nucleotides matching TRBD1. CDR3 size: 14 residues. Trimming took 4 bases from V and 8 from J; bases not matched to a gene: 6. Germline assignment: CDR1 SGHRS and CDR2 YFSETQ. DNA for the CDR3: TGCGCCAGCAGCCCAGGGGGAGTGGATTCACCCCTCCACTTT. This gives the protein CASSPGGVDSPLHF.

CDR3 sequence (DNA): TGTGCCAGCAGCTCCTCAGCTCGACAAAGTCGGGCCAACGTCCTGACTTTC. This encodes CASSSSARQSRANVLTF. This rearrangement joins TRBV11-3 to TRBJ2-6; D gene uncertain. The CDR3 is 17 residues long. Trimming left V 4 bases short and J 5 bases short, with 18 bases between. Per the germline V gene, CDR1 is SGHNT and CDR2 is YENEEA. Full variable domain (rest looked up from reference TRBV11-3 and TRBJ2-6): EAGVVQSPRYKIIEKKQPVAFWCNPISGHNTLYWYLQNLGQGPELLIRYENEEAVDDSQLPKDRFSAERLKGVDSTLKIQPAELGDSAVYLCASSSSARQSRANVLTFGAGSRLTVL.

V and J are TRBV4-1 and TRBJ2-3; 8 positions agree with TRBD2. Germline trimming cut 1 base from V and 4 bases from J; bases unmatched to any gene: 10. The CDR3 runs 17 residues. Germline loops: CDR1 MGHRA, CDR2 YSYEKL. For the CDR3, the DNA is TGCGCCAGCAGCCAAGGCTTCAGCGGGGGCGGCGCAGATACGCAGTATTTT. Protein: CASSQGFSGGGADTQYF.

Only one count was recorded for this clone. The chain employs TRBV6-5 and TRBJ1-5; 8 nucleotides line up with TRBD1. Per germline, CDR1 MNHEY and CDR2 SVGAGI. CDR3 length: 14 amino acids. J gave up 4 bases and V 4 bases, and 3 bases lay outside the gene matches. Here the CDR3 DNA reads TGTGCCAGCAGTTCCAGGGGGCCAAATCAGCCCCAGCATTTT. Residues: CASSSRGPNQPQHF.

V is TRBV11-2 and J is TRBJ1-3; the D is unclear. The CDR3 length is 13 residues. The V gene's germline CDR1 is SGHAT and CDR2 FQNNGV. Trimming stripped 4 bases from V and 3 bases from J, with 7 bases between. As DNA, the CDR3 is TGTGCCAGCAGCTCGGGTCTTGGAAACACCATATATTTT. Amino acid sequence: CASSSGLGNTIYF.